This T cell receptor (beta chain) was identified during a study of radiation and T cells in renal cell carcinoma. Study-wide background: Nephrectomy followed 15 Gy stereotactic body radiation by 4 weeks.

As for time point: baseline pretreatment blood. As for treatment: 15 Gy SBRT to primary tumor, nephrectomy 4 weeks later. Serial blood draws occurred at baseline and 2 and 4 weeks post-SBRT. Study-wide results and limits: Without pretreatment biopsies, baseline tumor clonotype presence was undetermined. Top tumor clonotypes rose in blood 2 weeks post-radiation, then contracted.

The CDR3 consists of 15 residues. The V and J ends lost 0 bases and 9 bases, in that order; junction bases with no gene match: 9. Germline V gene lookup returns CDR1 SGHRS and CDR2 YFSETQ. Here immunoSEQ multiplex PCR was the method, and the copy in TCRdb shows in-frame clones only, minus some. The sample lists around 160,000 clones; about nine tenths were seen once. Note on this clone: Its antigen is as yet unknown.

The source is a woman in her 70s with renal cell carcinoma. The rearrangement links TRBV5-1 to TRBJ2-1, with 7 bases aligning to TRBD1. Sample: blood, taken from a patient whose treatment included radiotherapy and nephrectomy. The CDR3 spells CASSLGGGAFIEQFF. CDR3 nucleotides: TGCGCCAGCAGCTTGGGAGGGGGCGCCTTTATTGAGCAGTTCTTC.